This T cell receptor beta chain was identified in a study of blood T cell repertoires in COVID-19. Study-wide background: Some COVID-19 samples were acute and others convalescent; all came from the United States, Italy and Spain. The analysed material was cDNA or gDNA that came from T cells, B-cell-depleted T cells, or PBMCs.

Original methodology: Reference gene primer amplification gave estimated nucleated cell counts. Produced via immunoSEQ multiplex PCR; TCRdb's table is partial and in-frame only. The DNA gave D and trimming, while V, J and clone size come from that table. The sample shows roughly 280,000 clones, 89% of them seen only once. Germline-derived CDR1 and CDR2 are GTSNPN and SVGIG (reference sequence). Trimming removed 2 bases from V and 13 bases from J; junction bases left unmatched: 8. This CDR3 contains 12 residues. This clonotype originated in a man in his fifties with acute or convalescent COVID-19. This rearrangement joins TRBV30 to TRBJ2-1; 7 nucleotides align to TRBD2. The material sequenced was peripheral blood. CDR3: CAWSFGGGEQFF. DNA of the CDR3: TGTGCCTGGAGTTTTGGTGGGGGGGAACAGTTCTTC.